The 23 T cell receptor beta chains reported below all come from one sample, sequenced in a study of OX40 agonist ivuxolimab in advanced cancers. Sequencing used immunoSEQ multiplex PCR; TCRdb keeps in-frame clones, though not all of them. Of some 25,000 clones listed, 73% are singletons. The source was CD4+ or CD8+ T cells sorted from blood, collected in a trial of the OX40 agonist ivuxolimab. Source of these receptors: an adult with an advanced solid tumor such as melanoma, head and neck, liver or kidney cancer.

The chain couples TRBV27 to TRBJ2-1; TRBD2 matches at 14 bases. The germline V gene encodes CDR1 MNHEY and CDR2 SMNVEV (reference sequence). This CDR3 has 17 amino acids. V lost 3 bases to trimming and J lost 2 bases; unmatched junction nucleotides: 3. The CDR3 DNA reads TGTGCCAGCAGTTTGACTAGCGGGGGGGTGACCTACAATGAGCAGTTCTTC. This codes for CASSLTSGGVTYNEQFF.

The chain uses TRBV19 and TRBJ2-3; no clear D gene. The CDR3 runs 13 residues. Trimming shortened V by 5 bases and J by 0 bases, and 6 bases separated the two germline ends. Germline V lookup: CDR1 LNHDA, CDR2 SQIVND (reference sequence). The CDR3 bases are TGTGCCAGTAGTTCCGGCAGCACAGATACGCAGTATTTT. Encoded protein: CASSSGSTDTQYF.

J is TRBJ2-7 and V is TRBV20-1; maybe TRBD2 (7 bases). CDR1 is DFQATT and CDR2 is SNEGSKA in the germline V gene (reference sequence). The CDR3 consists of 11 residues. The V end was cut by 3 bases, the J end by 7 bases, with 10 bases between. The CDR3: CSASEGGEQYF. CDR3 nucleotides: TGCAGTGCTAGTGAGGGGGGGGAGCAGTACTTC.

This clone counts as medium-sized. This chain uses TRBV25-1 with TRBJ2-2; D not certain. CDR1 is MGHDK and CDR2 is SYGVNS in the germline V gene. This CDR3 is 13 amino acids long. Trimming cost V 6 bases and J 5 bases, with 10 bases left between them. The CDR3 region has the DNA TGTGCCAGCAGCCGTAGAGGTACCGGGGAGCTGTTTTTT. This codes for CASSRRGTGELFF.

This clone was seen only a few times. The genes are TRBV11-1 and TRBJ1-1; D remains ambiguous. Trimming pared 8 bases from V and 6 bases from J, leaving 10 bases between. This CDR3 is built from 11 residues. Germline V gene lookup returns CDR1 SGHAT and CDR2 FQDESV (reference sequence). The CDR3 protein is CASSSGPEAFF. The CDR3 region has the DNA TGTGCCAGCTCCTCCGGGCCTGAAGCTTTCTTT.

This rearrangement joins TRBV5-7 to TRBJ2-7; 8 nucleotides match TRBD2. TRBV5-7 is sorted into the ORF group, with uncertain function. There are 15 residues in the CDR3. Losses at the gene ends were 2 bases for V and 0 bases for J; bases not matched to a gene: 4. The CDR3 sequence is CASSFGGGSSYEQYF. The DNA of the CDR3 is TGTGCCAGCAGCTTCGGGGGGGGCAGCTCCTACGAGCAGTACTTC.

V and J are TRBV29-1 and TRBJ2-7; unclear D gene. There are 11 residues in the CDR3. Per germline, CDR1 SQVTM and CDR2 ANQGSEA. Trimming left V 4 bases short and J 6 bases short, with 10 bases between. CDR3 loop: CSVAALGEQYF. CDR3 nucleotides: TGCAGCGTTGCAGCCCTAGGCGAGCAGTACTTC.

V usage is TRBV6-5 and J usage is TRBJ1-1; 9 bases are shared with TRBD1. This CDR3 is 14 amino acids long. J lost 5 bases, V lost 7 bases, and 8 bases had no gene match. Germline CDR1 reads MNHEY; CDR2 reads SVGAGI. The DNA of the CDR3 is TGTGCCAGCACTTGGACAGGGGAGGGTACTGAAGCTTTCTTT. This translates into CASTWTGEGTEAFF.

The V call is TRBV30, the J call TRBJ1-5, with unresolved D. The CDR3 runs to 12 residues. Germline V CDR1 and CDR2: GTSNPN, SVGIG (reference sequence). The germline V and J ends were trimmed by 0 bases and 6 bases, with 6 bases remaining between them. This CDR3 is CAWSVPPQPQHF. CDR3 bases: TGTGCCTGGAGTGTTCCGCCTCAGCCCCAGCATTTT.

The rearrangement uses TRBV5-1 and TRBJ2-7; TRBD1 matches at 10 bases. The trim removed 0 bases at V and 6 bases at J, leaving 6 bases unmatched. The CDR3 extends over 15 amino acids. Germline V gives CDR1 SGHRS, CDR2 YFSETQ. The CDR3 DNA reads TGCGCCAGCAGCTTGGGACAGGGGGCATCGGGCGAGCAGTACTTC. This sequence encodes CASSLGQGASGEQYF.

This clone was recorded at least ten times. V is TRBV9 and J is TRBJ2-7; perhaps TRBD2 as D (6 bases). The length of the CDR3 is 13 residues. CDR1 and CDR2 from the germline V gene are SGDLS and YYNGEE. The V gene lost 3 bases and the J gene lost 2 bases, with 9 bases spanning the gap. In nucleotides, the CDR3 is TGTGCCAGCAGCGGGGACTTCACCTACGAGCAGTACTTC. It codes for CASSGDFTYEQYF.

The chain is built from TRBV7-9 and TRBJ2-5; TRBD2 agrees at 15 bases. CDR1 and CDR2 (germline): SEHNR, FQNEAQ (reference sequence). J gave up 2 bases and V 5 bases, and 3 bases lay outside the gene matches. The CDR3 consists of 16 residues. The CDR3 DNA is TGTGCCAGCAGCAGGACTAGCGGGGGGGAACAAGAGACCCAGTACTTC. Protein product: CASSRTSGGEQETQYF.

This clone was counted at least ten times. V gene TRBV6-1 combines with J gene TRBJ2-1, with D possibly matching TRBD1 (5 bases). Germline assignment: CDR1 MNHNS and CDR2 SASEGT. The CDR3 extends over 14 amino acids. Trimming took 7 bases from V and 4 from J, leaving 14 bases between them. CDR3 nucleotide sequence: TGTGCCAGCATTCTTCAGGGCTGGTACAATGAGCAGTTCTTC. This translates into CASILQGWYNEQFF.

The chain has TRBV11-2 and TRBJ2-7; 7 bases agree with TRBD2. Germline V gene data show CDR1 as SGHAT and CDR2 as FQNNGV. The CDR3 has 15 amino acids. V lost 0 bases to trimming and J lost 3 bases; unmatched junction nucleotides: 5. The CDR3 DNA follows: TGTGCCAGCAGCTTAGAAATAGCGGGCAACTACGAGCAGTACTTC. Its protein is CASSLEIAGNYEQYF.

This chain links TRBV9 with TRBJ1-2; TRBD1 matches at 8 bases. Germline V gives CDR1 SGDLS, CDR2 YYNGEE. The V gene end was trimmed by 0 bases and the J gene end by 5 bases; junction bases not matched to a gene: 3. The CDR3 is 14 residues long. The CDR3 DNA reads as TGTGCCAGCAGCGTAGGGGACAGGTCATATGGCTACACCTTC. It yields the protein CASSVGDRSYGYTF.

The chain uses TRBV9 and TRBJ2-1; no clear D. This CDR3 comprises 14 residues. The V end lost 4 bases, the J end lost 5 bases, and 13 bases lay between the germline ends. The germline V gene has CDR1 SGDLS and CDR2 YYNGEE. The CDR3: CASSPRFSNNEQFF. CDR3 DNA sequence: TGTGCCAGCAGCCCCAGATTCTCAAACAATGAGCAGTTCTTC.

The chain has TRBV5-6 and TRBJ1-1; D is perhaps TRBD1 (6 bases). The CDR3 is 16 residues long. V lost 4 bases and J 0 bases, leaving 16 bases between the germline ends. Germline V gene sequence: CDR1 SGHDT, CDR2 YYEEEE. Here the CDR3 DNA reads TGTGCCAGCAGCGTGAAAGGGGGGACCGTGAACACTGAAGCTTTCTTT. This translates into CASSVKGGTVNTEAFF. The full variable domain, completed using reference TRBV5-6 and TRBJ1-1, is DAGVTQSPTHLIKTRGQQVTLRCSPKSGHDTVSWYQQALGQGPQFIFQYYEEEERQRGNFPDRFSGHQFPNYSSELNVNALLLGDSALYLCASSVKGGTVNTEAFFGQGTRLTVV.

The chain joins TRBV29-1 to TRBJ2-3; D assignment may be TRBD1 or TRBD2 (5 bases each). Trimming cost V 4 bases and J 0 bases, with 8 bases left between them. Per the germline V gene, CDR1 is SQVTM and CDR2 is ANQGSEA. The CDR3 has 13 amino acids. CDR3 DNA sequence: TGCAGCGTTGTCTGGGGGAGCACAGATACGCAGTATTTT. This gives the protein CSVVWGSTDTQYF.

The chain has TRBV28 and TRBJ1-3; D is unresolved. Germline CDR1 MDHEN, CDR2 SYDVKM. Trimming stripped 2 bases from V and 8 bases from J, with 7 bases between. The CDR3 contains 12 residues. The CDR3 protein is CASSLRADTIYF. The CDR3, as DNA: TGTGCCAGCAGTTTACGGGCAGACACCATATATTTT.

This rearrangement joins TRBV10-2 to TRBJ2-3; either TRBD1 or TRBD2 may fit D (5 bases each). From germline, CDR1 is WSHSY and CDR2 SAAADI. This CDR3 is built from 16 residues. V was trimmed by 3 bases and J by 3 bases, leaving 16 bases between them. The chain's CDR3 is CASSERDRTLTDTQYF. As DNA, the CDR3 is TGCGCCAGCAGTGAACGGGATAGGACACTTACAGATACGCAGTATTTT.

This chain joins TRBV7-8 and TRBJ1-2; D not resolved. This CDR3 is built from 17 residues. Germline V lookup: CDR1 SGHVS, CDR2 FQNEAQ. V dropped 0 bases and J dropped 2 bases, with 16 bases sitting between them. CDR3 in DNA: TGTGCCAGCAGCTTAGCGGCGCCAAGCTATAGGAACTATGGCTACACCTTC. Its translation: CASSLAAPSYRNYGYTF.

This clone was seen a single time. The CDR3 DNA is TGCGCCAGCAGCGCGGGACAGGGGGCTTCCTACGAGCAGTACTTC. Its translation is CASSAGQGASYEQYF. The V gene is TRBV5-1, the J gene TRBJ2-7; TRBD1 matches at 12 bases. Per the germline V gene, CDR1 is SGHRS and CDR2 is YFSETQ. V lost 4 bases and J lost 1; bases outside the gene matches: 3. This CDR3 is 15 amino acids long.

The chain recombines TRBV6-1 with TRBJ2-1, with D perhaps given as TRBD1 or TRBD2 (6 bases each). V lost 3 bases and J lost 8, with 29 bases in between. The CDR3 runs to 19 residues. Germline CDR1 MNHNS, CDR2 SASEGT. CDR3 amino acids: CASSDFLFAGTSGVDEQFF. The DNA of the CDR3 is TGTGCCAGCAGTGACTTCCTTTTCGCGGGGACTTCAGGGGTCGATGAGCAGTTCTTC.